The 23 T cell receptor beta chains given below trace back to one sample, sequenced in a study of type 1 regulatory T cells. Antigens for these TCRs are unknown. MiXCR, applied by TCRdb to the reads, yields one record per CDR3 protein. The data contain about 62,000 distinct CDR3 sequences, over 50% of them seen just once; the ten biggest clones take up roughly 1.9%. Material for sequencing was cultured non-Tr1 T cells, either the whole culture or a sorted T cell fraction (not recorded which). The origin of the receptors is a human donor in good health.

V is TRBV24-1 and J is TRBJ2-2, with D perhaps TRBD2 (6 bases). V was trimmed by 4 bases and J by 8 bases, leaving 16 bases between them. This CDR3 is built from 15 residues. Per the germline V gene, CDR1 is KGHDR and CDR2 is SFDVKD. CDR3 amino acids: CATSDPGLLGGELFF. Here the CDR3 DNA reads TGTGCCACCAGTGACCCGGGACTCTTGGGTGGGGAGCTGTTTTTT.

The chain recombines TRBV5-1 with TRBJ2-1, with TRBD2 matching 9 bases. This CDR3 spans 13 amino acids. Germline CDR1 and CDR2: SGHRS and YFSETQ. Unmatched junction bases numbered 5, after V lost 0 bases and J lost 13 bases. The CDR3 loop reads CASSLELAGRQFF. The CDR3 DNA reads TGCGCCAGCAGCTTGGAGCTAGCGGGAAGACAGTTCTTC.

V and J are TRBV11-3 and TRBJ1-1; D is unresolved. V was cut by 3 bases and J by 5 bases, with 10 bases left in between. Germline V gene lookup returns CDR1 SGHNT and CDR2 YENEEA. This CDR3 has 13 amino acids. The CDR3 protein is CASSFNPGTEAFF. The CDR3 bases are TGTGCCAGCAGCTTCAATCCGGGGACTGAAGCTTTCTTT.

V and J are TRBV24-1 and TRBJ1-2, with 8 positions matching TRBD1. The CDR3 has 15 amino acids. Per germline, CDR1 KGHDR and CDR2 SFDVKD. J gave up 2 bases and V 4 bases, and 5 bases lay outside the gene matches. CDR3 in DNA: TGTGCCACCAGTGACGAGGACAGGGCGAACTATGGCTACACCTTC. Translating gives CATSDEDRANYGYTF.

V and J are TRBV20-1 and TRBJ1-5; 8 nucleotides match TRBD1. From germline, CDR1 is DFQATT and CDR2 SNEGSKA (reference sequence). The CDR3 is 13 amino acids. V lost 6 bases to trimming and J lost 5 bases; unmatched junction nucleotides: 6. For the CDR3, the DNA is TGCAGTGCGAAACAGGGGGGAGATCAGCCCCAGCATTTT. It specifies CSAKQGGDQPQHF.

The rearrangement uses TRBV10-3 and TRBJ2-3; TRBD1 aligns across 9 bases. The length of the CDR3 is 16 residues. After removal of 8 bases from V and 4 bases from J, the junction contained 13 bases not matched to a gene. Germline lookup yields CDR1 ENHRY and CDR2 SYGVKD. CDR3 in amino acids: CAIGSRDRDGSDTQYF. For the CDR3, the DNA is TGTGCCATCGGTTCCCGGGACAGGGATGGTTCAGATACGCAGTATTTT.

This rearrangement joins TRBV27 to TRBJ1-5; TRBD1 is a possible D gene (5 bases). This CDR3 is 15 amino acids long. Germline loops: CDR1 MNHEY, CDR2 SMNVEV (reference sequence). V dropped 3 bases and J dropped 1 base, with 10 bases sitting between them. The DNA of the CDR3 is TGTGCCAGCAGTTTCCGGGGGATCAGCAATCAGCCCCAGCATTTT. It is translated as CASSFRGISNQPQHF.

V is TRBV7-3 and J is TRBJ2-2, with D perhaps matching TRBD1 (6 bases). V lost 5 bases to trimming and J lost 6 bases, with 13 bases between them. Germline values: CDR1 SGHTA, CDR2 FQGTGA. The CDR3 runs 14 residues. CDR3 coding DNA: TGTGCCAGCAGCCTCAACAGGGCCCCCGGGGAGCTGTTTTTT. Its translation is CASSLNRAPGELFF.

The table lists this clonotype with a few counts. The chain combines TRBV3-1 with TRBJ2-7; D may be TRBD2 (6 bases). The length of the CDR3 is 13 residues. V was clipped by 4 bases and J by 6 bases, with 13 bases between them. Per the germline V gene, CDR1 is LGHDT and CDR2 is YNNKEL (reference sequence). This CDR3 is CASSLGTGGEQYF. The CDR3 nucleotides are TGTGCCAGCAGCCTTGGGACTGGTGGCGAGCAGTACTTC.

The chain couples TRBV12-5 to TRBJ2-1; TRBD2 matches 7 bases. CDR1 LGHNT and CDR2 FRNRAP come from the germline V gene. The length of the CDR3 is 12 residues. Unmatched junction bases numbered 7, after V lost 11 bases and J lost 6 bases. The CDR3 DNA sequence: TGTGCTGGGCGGGGGATCCCCAATGAGCAGTTCTTC. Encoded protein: CAGRGIPNEQFF.

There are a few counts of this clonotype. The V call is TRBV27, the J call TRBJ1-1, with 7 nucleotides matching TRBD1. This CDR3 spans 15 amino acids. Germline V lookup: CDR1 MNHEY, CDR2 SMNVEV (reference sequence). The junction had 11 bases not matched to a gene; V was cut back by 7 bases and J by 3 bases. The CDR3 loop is CASKPGQLRYTEAFF. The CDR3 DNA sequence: TGTGCCAGCAAACCGGGACAGCTTCGGTACACTGAAGCTTTCTTT.

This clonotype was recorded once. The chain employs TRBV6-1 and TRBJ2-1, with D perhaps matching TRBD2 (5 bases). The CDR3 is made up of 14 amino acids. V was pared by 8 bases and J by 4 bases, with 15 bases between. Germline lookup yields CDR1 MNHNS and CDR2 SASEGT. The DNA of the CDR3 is TGTGCCAGCCATCCAGCGGTTACTTACAATGAGCAGTTCTTC. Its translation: CASHPAVTYNEQFF.

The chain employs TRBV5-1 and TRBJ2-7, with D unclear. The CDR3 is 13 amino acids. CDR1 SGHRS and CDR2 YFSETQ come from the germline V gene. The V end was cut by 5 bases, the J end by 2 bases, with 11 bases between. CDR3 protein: CASSVGPTYEQYF. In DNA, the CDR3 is TGCGCCAGCAGTGTAGGGCCGACCTACGAGCAGTACTTC.

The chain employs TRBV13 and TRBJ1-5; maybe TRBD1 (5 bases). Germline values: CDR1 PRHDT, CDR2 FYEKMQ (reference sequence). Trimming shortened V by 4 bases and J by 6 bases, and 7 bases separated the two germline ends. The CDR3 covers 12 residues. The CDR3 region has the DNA TGTGCCAGCAGCTCGAGGGGTCAGCCCCAGCATTTT. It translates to CASSSRGQPQHF.

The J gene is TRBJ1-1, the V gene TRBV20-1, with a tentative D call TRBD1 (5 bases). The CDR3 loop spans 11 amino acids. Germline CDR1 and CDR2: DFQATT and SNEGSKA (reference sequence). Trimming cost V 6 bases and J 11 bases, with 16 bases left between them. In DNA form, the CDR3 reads TGCAGTGCCCCAACCGGGACTCTGGCTTTCTTT. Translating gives CSAPTGTLAFF.

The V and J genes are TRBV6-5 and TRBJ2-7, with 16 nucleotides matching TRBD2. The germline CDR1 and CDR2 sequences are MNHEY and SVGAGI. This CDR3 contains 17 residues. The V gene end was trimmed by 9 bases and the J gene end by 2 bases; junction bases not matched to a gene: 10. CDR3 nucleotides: TGTGCCAGTCCGGGACTAGCGGGAGGGAAGCCAACCTACGAGCAGTACTTC. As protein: CASPGLAGGKPTYEQYF.

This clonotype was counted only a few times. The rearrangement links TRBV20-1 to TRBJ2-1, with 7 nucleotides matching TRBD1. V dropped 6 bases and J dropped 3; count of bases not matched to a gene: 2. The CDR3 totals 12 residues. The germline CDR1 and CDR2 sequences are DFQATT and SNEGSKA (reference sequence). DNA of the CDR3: TGCAGTGCCCCAGGGGGCTACAATGAGCAGTTCTTC. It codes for CSAPGGYNEQFF.

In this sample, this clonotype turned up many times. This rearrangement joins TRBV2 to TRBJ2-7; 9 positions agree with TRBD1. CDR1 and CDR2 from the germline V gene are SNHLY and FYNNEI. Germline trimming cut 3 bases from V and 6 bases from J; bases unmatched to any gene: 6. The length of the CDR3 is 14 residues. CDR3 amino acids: CASSDRRQGGEQYF. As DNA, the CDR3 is TGTGCCAGCAGTGACCGCAGACAGGGGGGCGAGCAGTACTTC. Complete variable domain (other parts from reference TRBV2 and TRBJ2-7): EPEVTQTPSHQVTQMGQEVILRCVPISNHLYFYWYRQILGQKVEFLVSFYNNEISEKSEIFDDQFSVERPDGSNFTLKIRSTKLEDSAMYFCASSDRRQGGEQYFGPGTRLTVT.

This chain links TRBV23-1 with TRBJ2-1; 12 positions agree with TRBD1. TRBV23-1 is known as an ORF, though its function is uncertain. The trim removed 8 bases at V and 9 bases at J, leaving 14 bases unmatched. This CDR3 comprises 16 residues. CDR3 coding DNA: TGCGCCAGCGGCCCGTGCTCGGGACAGGGGGCTGCTGAGCAGTTCTTC. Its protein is CASGPCSGQGAAEQFF.

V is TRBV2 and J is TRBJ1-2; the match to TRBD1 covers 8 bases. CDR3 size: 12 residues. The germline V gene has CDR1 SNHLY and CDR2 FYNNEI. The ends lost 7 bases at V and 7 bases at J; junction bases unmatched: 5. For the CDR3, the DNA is TGTGCCAGCAACCCAGGGGGCGGTGGCTACACCTTC. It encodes CASNPGGGGYTF.

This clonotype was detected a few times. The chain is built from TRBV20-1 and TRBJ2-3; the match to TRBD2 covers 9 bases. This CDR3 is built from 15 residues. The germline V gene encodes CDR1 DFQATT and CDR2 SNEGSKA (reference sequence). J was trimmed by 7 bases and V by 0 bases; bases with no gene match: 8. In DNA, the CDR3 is TGCAGTGCTAGAGATGGCGGGAGGGCCTTGAATACGCAGTATTTT. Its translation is CSARDGGRALNTQYF.

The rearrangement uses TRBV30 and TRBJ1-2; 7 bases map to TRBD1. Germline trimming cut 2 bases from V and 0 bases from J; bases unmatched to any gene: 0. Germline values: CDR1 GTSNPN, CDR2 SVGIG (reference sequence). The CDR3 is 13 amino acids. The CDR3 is CAWSRGPNYGYTF. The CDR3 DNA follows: TGTGCCTGGAGTAGGGGGCCTAACTATGGCTACACCTTC.

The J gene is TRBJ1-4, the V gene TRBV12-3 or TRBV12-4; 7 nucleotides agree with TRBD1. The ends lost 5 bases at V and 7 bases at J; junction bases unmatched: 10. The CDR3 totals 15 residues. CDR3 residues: CASSLGAGGSEKLFF. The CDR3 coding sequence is TGTGCCAGCAGTCTGGGGGCAGGGGGGAGTGAAAAACTGTTTTTT.